Sequencing of this T cell receptor (beta chain) was carried out in a study of siplizumab effects on memory and regulatory T cells (dated by TCRdb to the late 2010s). Context from the whole study: The effect of the anti-CD2 antibody siplizumab on alloreactive T-cell subsets was examined in allogeneic mixed lymphocyte reactions constructed from human PBMCs.

Broad study findings and their caveats: Sequences below about 10^-5 frequency were poorly captured, so only a minor fraction of alloreactive clones could be mapped to unstimulated subsets. A naive or memory phenotype could not be assigned to roughly 80-97% of proliferating CD4+ or CD8+ clones. No functional confirmation was obtained for the suppressive function of proliferating Tregs from siplizumab cultures. Unstimulated naive T cells appeared to be more diverse than memory T cells, and naive cells seemed to make a substantial contribution to the alloresponse. The cumulative frequency of alloreactive sequences that could be traced back to unstimulated CD4+ memory T cells was significantly reduced by siplizumab. In reactions with siplizumab, an average of approximately 69% of mappable alloreactive CD4+ clones were Treg-derived, compared with around 30% in control reactions.

The library was generated by the immunoSEQ multiplex PCR assay. The deep sequencing platform assayed about 91,000 TCR templates per sample. Genomic DNA extracted from sorted T cells was used for TCRbeta CDR3 sequencing. The authors' pipeline ran thus. Clonal analysis of TCRbeta CDR3 data was done in the R programming language. Alloreactive CD4+ and CD8+ clones were identified by comparing unstimulated samples to CFSE-low samples taken after the reaction. Alloreactive CD4+ clones were assigned to regulatory or non-regulatory origin by matching sequences to sorted unstimulated Treg and non-Treg repertoires. TCRdb provides this immuneACCESS table in a form limited to in-frame rearrangements. Some clones are lacking; in checked studies, under half of them reflect an unresolved V gene, and why the rest are absent is not known. V and J calls and clone size follow that table, whereas D and trimming were derived from the DNA. For this sample the table gives 90,000 to 120,000 clones, of which over 85% were detected only once. About 0.62% of the sample comes from the top ten.

A word on this clone: What antigen it recognizes has not been identified. Per-base quality was not reported, and no clone a single base away is much larger than it.

Sorted unstimulated T cells and proliferating T cells recovered from mixed lymphocyte reactions were subjected to TCRbeta CDR3 sequencing. Fresh whole blood from approximately ten HLA-typed healthy donors was used to isolate PBMCs. To map where alloreactive clones came from, unstimulated CD4+ regulatory T cells were FACS-sorted. This receptor was obtained from a human donor in good health. Sequencing was performed on Tregs sorted from blood.

CDR3 region: CASSVTGSTGELFF. The nucleotide sequence is TGTGCCAGCAGCGTTACAGGGTCCACCGGGGAGCTGTTTTTT. Recombination linked TRBV9 to TRBJ2-2, with a weak D call of TRBD1 (6 bases match). The germline V gene encodes CDR1 SGDLS and CDR2 YYNGEE. A distance of 9 bases separates the germline ends of V and J, which lose 2 bases and 4 bases respectively. The CDR3 runs 14 amino acids, cysteine and phenylalanine included. The retained sequence is limited to the CDR3, 42 bases, with the frame set at the first base.